Listed below are T cell receptor beta chains from one sample, sequenced in a study of blood T cell repertoires in COVID-19. Method: immunoSEQ multiplex PCR; TCRdb's copy keeps in-frame clones and lacks some. The repertoire has approximately 250,000 clones, over 75% of them found once; the top ten carry about 9.4%. The specimen sequenced was peripheral blood. These receptors all stem from a woman in her 70s with COVID-19, enrolled during active disease. CDR3s include the opening cysteine and the closing phenylalanine or tryptophan. Each record gives: D gene, J gene, V gene, CDR3 protein. The D gene is left open where the match is weak.

D: TRBD1
J: TRBJ1-2
V: TRBV9
CDR3: CASSFSDPRGVYGYTF

D: NA
J: TRBJ1-5
V: TRBV6-5
CDR3: CASTDSGTQHF

D: NA
J: TRBJ2-1
V: TRBV28
CDR3: CASRAPLNEQFF

D: TRBD2
J: TRBJ2-2
V: TRBV10-3
CDR3: CAITTGLAGNTGELFF

D: NA
J: TRBJ1-5
V: TRBV6-6
CDR3: CASSYYEDQPQHF

D: NA
J: TRBJ1-2
V: TRBV9
CDR3: CASSVDTGPNYGYTF

D: TRBD1
J: TRBJ1-5
V: TRBV19
CDR3: CASSIAGGQNQPQHF

D: TRBD2
J: TRBJ2-7
V: TRBV5-1
CDR3: CASTTGGRSSVYEQYF

D: NA
J: TRBJ2-7
V: TRBV5-6
CDR3: CASSPLLGRGYEQYF

D: TRBD1
J: TRBJ2-7
V: TRBV18
CDR3: CASSPPSGTGAYEQYF

D: NA
J: TRBJ1-4
V: TRBV6-2/TRBV6-3
CDR3: CASSRRTNEKLFF

D: NA
J: TRBJ1-2
V: TRBV27
CDR3: CASSLSGGAASLDGYTF

D: NA
J: TRBJ2-3
V: TRBV24-1
CDR3: CATSETGTDTQYF

D: TRBD1
J: TRBJ1-1
V: TRBV7-2
CDR3: CASSLETGADTEAFF

D: TRBD1
J: TRBJ2-2
V: TRBV10-3
CDR3: CAISEGGTGNTGELFF

D: NA
J: TRBJ1-1
V: TRBV5-1
CDR3: CASSFRPDMNTEAFF

D: TRBD1
J: TRBJ2-3
V: TRBV11-2
CDR3: CASSLNRGTDTQYF